This T cell receptor (beta chain) comes out of a study of blood T cell repertoires in COVID-19. Across the study: Samples of COVID-19 (acute and convalescent) were obtained from the United States, Italy and Spain. PBMCs, B-cell-depleted T cells, or T cells were the source of the cDNA or gDNA that made up the material.

This CDR3 has 15 residues. V was pared by 1 base and J by 5 bases, with 6 bases of the junction left unmatched. CDR1 SEHNR and CDR2 FQNEAQ come from the germline V gene (reference sequence). The method was immunoSEQ multiplex PCR; TCRdb's version includes in-frame clones alone and lacks a portion of them. The table lists a few hundred thousand clones, about 88% of them singletons. The TCR was taken from a man in his 70s with acute or convalescent COVID-19. The sample was peripheral blood. The V gene is TRBV7-9, the J gene TRBJ2-5; 8 bases agree with TRBD1. CDR3 sequence reads: CASSLGRGRVETQYF. CDR3 nucleotides: TGTGCCAGCAGCTTAGGCAGGGGGCGAGTTGAGACCCAGTACTTC.